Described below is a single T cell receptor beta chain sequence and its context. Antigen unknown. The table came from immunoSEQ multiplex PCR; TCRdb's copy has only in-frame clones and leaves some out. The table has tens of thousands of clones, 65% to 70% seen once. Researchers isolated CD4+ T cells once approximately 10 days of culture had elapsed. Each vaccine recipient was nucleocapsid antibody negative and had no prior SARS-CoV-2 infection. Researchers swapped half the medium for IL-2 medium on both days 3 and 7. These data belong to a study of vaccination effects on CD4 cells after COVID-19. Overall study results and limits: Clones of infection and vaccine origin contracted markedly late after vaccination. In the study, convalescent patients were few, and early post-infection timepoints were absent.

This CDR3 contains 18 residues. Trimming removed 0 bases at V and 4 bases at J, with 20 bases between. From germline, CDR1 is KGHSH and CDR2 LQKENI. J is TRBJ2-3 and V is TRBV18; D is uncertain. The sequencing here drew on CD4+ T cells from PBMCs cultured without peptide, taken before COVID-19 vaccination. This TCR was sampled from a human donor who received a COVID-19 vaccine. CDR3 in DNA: TGTGCCAGCTCACCACCGGTTGGCGAGTTGTATGTTTCAGATACGCAGTATTTT. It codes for CASSPPVGELYVSDTQYF.